This T cell receptor (beta chain) was found in a study of cytomegalovirus exposure and HLA in healthy donors. This PCR relied on a set of 60 Vbeta primers and 13 Jbeta primers. Some clones are missing from TCRdb's copy, which holds only in-frame ones; the method was immunoSEQ multiplex PCR. The sample consists of under 150,000 clones, about 84% of them appearing once. V trimming: 3 bases; J trimming: 9 bases; junction bases outside the gene matches: 4. The CDR3 contains 13 residues. Germline lookup yields CDR1 LNHDA and CDR2 SQIVND (reference sequence). The sequence derives from a boy aged 5-17 years in good health and CMV-seronegative. The specimen sequenced was PBMCs. J is TRBJ1-2 and V is TRBV19; 10 bases are shared with TRBD1. CDR3: CASSMGTGVSYTF. CDR3 coding DNA: TGTGCCAGTAGTATGGGGACAGGGGTAAGCTACACCTTC.